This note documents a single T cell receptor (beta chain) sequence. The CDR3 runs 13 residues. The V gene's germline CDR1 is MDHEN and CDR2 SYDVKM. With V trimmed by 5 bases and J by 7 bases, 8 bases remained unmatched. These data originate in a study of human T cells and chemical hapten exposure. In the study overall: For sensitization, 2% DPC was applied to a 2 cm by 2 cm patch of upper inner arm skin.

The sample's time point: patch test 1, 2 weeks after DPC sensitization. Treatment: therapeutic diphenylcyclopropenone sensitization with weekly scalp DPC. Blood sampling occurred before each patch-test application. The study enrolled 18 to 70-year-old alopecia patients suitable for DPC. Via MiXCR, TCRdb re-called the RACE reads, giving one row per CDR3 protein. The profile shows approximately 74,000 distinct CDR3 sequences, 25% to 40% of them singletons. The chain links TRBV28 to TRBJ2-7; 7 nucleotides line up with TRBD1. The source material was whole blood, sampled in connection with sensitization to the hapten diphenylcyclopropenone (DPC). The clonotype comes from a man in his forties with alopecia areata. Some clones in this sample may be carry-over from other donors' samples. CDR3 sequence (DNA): TGTGCCAGCAGTCATCGGACAGGTCGGGAGCAGTACTTC. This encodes CASSHRTGREQYF.